This T cell receptor beta chain was profiled in a study of T cell responses to AZD1222 COVID-19 vaccine. The study's findings and limits: Reportedly, nearly half the spike-specific TCRs target unmutated variant regions. The donor group comprised mostly white British people and more females; the analysis possibly underestimated clonal diversity. Across spike, vaccine-associated CD4 TCRs were found, dominant at 160-218 and 743-854.

The CDR3 sequence is 20 residues long. Trimming removed 3 bases from V and 6 bases from J, with 30 bases in between. Germline assignment: CDR1 SGHDN and CDR2 FVKESK. Using immunoSEQ multiplex PCR, the repertoire was profiled, and TCRdb retains in-frame clones only, with some absent. The sample holds 95,000 or so clones, about 90% seen once. Worth noting for this clone: No antigen is known for it.

The sample in question was peripheral blood, obtained on day 0 of MenACWY control vaccination. The TCR was taken from an adult in good health. The rearrangement links TRBV14 to TRBJ1-5; D might be TRBD1 (6 bases). In DNA form, the CDR3 reads TGTGCCAGCAGCCAGCACGGAGAGGGGGAGTATTTAGGTGAGGGTCAGCCCCAGCATTTT. Its translation: CASSQHGEGEYLGEGQPQHF.